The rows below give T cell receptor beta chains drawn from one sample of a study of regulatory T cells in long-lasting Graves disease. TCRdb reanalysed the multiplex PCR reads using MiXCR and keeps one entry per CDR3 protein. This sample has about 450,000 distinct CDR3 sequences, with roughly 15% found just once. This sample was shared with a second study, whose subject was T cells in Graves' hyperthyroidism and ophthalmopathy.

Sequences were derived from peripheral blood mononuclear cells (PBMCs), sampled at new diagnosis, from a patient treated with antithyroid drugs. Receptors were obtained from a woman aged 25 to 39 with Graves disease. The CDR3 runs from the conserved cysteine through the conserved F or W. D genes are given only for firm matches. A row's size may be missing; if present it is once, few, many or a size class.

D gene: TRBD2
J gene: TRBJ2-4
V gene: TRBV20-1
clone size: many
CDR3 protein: CSASLSGRGWADIQYF
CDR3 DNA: TGCAGTGCTAGCCTTAGCGGGAGGGGGTGGGCTGACATTCAGTACTTC

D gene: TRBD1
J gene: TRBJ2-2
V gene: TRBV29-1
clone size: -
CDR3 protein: CSAVGSGGYGELFF
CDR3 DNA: TGCAGCGCCGTCGGGTCAGGGGGATACGGGGAGCTGTTTTTT

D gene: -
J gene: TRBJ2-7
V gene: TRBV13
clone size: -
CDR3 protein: CASSEAGDLSYEQYF
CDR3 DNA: TGTGCCAGCAGCGAAGCCGGGGACCTCTCCTACGAGCAGTACTTC

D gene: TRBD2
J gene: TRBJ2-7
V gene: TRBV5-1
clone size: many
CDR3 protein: CASNPAGGYEQYF
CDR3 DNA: TGCGCCAGCAACCCAGCGGGAGGGTACGAGCAGTACTTC

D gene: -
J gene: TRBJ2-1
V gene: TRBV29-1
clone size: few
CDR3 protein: CSADTTLSYNEQFF
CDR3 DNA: TGCAGCGCCGACACTACTTTGAGCTACAATGAGCAGTTCTTC

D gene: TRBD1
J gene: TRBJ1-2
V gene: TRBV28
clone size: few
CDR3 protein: CASTEGQGARGYTF
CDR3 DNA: TGTGCCAGCACCGAAGGACAGGGGGCGAGGGGCTACACCTTC

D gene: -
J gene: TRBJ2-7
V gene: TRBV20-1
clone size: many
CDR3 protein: CSARDPRGAAGDYF
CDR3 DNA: TGCAGTGCTAGAGATCCAAGGGGTGCGGCTGGGGATTACTTC

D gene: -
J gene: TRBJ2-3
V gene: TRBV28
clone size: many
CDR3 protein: CASSLEGGTDTQYF
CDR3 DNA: TGTGCCAGCAGTTTAGAAGGAGGCACAGATACGCAGTATTTT

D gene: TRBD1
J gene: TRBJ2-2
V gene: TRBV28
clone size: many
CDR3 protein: CASSLPGQGSGELFF
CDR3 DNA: TGTGCCAGCAGTTTACCGGGACAGGGGTCCGGGGAGCTGTTTTTT

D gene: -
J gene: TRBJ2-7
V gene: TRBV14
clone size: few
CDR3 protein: CASSPRVGTAPSEQYF
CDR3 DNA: TGTGCCAGCAGCCCAAGAGTCGGGACGGCGCCCTCCGAGCAGTACTTC

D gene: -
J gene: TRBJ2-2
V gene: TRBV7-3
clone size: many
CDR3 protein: CASSSGQNTGELFF
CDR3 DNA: TGTGCCAGCAGCTCGGGACAGAACACCGGGGAGCTGTTTTTT

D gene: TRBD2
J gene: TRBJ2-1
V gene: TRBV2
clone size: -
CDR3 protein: CASSVPIAGVALDEQFF
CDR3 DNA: TGTGCCAGCAGCGTACCCATAGCGGGGGTGGCTTTGGATGAGCAGTTCTTC

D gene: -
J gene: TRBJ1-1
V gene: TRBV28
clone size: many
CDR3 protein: CASTSMNTEAFF
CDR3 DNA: TGTGCCAGCACTTCGATGAACACTGAAGCTTTCTTT

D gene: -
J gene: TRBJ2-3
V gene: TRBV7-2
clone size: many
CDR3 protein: CASSLGISTDTQYF
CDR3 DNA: TGTGCCAGCAGCTTGGGGATTAGCACAGATACGCAGTATTTT

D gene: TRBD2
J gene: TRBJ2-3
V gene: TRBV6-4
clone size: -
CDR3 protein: CASSASGSGTDTQYF
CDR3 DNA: TGTGCCAGCAGTGCTAGCGGGAGTGGCACAGATACGCAGTATTTT

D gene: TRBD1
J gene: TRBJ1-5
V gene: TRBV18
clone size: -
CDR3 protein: CASSRGQGGNPQHF
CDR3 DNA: TGTGCCAGCTCACGCGGACAGGGGGGAAATCCCCAGCATTTT

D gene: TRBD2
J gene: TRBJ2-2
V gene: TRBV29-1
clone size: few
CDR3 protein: CSVPRGSGTAGELFF
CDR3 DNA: TGCAGCGTTCCCCGAGGCAGCGGGACGGCCGGGGAGCTGTTTTTT

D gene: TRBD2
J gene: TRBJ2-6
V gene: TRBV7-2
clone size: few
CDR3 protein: CASSLLAGLFSGANVLTF
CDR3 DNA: TGTGCCAGCAGCTTACTAGCGGGATTATTCTCTGGGGCCAACGTCCTGACTTTC

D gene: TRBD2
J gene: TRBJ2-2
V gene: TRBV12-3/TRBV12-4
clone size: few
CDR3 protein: CASRRFLAGGYNTGELFF
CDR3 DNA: TGTGCCAGCAGACGGTTCCTAGCGGGCGGTTACAACACCGGGGAGCTGTTTTTT

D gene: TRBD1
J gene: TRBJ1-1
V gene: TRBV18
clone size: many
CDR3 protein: CASSPFQGATTEAFF
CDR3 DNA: TGTGCCAGCTCACCGTTTCAGGGGGCTACCACTGAAGCTTTCTTT

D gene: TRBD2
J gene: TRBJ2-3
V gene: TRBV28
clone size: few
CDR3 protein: CASSSRTSGRGTLPDTQYF
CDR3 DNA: TGTGCCAGCAGTTCAAGGACTAGCGGGAGGGGAACCCTCCCGGATACGCAGTATTTT

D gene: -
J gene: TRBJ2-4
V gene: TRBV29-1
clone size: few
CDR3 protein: CSVQSGGIQYF
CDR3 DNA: TGCAGCGTTCAGTCCGGAGGCATTCAGTACTTC

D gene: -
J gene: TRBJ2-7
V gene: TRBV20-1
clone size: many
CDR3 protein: CSAGQSTGGSYEQYF
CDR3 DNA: TGCAGTGCTGGCCAATCCACGGGTGGCTCCTACGAGCAGTACTTC

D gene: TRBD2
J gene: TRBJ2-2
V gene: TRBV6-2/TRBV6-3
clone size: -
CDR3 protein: CASSWASGYSANTGELFF
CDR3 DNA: TGTGCCAGCAGTTGGGCTAGCGGGTATTCCGCGAACACCGGGGAGCTGTTTTTT

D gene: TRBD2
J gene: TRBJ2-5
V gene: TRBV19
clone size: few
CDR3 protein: CASSIVGSGRGETQYF
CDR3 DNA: TGTGCCAGTAGTATAGTTGGGAGCGGGAGAGGAGAGACCCAGTACTTC

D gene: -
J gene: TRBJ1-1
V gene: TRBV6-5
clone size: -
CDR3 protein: CASSYYQYLPNTEAFF
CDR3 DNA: TGTGCCAGCAGTTACTACCAGTACCTGCCCAACACTGAAGCTTTCTTT

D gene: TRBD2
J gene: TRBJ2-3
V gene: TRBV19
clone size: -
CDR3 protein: CASSMSTSGGGTDTQYF
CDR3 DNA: TGTGCCAGTAGTATGTCGACTAGCGGGGGCGGGACAGATACGCAGTATTTT

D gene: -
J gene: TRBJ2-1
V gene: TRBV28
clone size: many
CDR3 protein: CASSFRGGIPYNEQFF
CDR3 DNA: TGTGCCAGCAGTTTCCGTGGGGGGATTCCCTACAATGAGCAGTTCTTC

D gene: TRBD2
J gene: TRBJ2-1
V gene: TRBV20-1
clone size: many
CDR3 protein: CSARRPGRGEQFF
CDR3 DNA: TGCAGTGCTAGAAGGCCCGGGAGGGGTGAGCAGTTCTTC

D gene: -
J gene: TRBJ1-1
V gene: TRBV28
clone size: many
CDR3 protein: CASTPSGVASTEAFF
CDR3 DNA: TGTGCCAGCACCCCATCGGGGGTAGCGTCCACTGAAGCTTTCTTT

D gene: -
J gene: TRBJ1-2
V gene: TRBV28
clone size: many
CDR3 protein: CASSQITGRGYGYTF
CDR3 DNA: TGTGCCAGCAGCCAGATAACGGGCCGGGGCTATGGCTACACCTTC

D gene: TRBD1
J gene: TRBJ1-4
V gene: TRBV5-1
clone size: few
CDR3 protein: CASSTGQTTNEKLFF
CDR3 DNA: TGCGCCAGCAGCACGGGACAGACAACTAATGAAAAACTGTTTTTT

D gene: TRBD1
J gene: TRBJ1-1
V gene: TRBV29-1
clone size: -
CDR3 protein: CSARQGATEAFF
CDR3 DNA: TGCAGCGCCCGACAGGGAGCCACTGAAGCTTTCTTT

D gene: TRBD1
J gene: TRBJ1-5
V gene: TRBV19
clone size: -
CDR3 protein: CASSRDRASLGNQPQHF
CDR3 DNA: TGTGCCAGTAGTAGGGACAGGGCCTCACTTGGCAATCAGCCCCAGCATTTT

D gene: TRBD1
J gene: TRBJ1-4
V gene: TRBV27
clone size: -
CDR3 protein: CASSSGDRVGEKLFF
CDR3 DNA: TGTGCCAGCAGTAGCGGGGACAGGGTGGGTGAAAAACTGTTTTTT

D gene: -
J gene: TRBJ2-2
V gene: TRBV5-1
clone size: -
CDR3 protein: CASSDDHAATGELFF
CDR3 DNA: TGCGCCAGCAGCGACGACCACGCGGCCACCGGGGAGCTGTTTTTT

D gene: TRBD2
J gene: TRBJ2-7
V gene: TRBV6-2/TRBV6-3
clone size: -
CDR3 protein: CASSAGLAGVGEQYF
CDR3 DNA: TGTGCCAGCAGTGCCGGACTAGCGGGAGTGGGCGAGCAGTACTTC

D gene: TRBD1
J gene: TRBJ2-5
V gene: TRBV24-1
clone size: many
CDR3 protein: CATSDAQGQIQETQYF
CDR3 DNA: TGTGCCACCAGTGACGCTCAGGGACAGATCCAAGAGACCCAGTACTTC

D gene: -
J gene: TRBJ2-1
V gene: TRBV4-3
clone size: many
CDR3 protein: CASSQGRVGYNEQFF
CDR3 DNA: TGCGCCAGCAGCCAAGGGAGAGTAGGGTACAATGAGCAGTTCTTC

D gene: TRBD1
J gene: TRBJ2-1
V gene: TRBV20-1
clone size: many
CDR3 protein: CSARVRGLYNEQFF
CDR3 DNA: TGCAGTGCTAGAGTTAGGGGGCTCTACAATGAGCAGTTCTTC

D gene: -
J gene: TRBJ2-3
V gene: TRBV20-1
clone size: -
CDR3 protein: CSARAQDTDTQYF
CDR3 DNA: TGCAGTGCCCGGGCACAGGACACAGATACGCAGTATTTT

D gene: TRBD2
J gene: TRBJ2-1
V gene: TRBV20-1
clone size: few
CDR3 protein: CSASLGTMEGEQFF
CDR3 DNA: TGCAGTGCTAGCCTCGGGACTATGGAAGGTGAGCAGTTCTTC

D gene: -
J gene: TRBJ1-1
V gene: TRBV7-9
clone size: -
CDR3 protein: CASSLGRALEAFF
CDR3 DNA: TGTGCCAGCAGCTTAGGCAGGGCCCTTGAAGCTTTCTTT

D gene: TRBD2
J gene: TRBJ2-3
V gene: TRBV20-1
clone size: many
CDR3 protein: CSARPGLAGTDTQYF
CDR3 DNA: TGCAGTGCTCGCCCGGGACTAGCGGGCACAGATACGCAGTATTTT

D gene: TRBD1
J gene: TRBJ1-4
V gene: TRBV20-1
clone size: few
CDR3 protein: CSARSPGQAEKLFF
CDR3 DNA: TGCAGTGCTAGATCACCGGGACAGGCTGAAAAACTGTTTTTT

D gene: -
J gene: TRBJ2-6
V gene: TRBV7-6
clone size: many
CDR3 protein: CASSLGARSGANVLTF
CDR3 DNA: TGTGCCAGCAGCTTAGGGGCCCGATCTGGGGCCAACGTCCTGACTTTC

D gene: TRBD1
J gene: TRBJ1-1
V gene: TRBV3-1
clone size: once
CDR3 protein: CASSQFTGGPSVAFF
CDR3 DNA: TGTGCCAGCAGCCAATTCACAGGGGGCCCTTCTGTAGCTTTCTTT

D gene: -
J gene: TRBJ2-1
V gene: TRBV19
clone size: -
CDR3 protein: CASSIPMNNEQFF
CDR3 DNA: TGTGCCAGTAGTATCCCGATGAACAATGAGCAGTTCTTC

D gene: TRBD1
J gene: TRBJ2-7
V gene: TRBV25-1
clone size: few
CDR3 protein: CASSGLTGGDPYEQYF
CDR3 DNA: TGTGCCAGCAGTGGACTAACAGGGGGCGATCCCTACGAGCAGTACTTC

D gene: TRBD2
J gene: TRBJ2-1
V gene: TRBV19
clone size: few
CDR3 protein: CASTWREGYNEQFF
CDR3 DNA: TGTGCCAGTACGTGGCGGGAGGGCTACAATGAGCAGTTCTTC

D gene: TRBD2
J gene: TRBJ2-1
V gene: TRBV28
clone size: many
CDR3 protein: CASSSPGTSGNEQFF
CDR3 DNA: TGTGCCAGCAGTTCCCCCGGGACTAGCGGCAATGAGCAGTTCTTC